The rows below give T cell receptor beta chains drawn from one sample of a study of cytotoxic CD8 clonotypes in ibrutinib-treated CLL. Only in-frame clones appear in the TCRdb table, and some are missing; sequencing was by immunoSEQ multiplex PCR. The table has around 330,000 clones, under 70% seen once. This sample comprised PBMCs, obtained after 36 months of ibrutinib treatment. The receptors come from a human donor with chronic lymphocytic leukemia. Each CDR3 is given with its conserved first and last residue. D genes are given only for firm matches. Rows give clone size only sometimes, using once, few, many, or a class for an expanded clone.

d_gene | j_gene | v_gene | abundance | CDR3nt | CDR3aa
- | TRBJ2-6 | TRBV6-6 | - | TGTGCCAGCAGTTATCCCTCTGGGGCCAACGTCCTGACTTTC | CASSYPSGANVLTF
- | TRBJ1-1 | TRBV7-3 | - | TGTGCCAGCAGCTTAGGTCAGAACACTGAAGCTTTCTTT | CASSLGQNTEAFF
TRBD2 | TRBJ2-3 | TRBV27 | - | TGTGCCAGCAGTTTACTGGGGACTAGCAGCTCAGATACGCAGTATTTT | CASSLLGTSSSDTQYF
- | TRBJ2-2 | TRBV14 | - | TGTGCCAGCAGCCAACTGAGACCGTCGAACACCGGGGAGCTGTTTTTT | CASSQLRPSNTGELFF
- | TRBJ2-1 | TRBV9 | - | TGTGCCAGCAGCCCCGCCGCGGTCAATGAGCAGTTCTTC | CASSPAAVNEQFF
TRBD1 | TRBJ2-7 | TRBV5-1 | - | TGCGCCAGCAGCTCATACCGGGACAGGATTTATGAGCAGTACTTC | CASSSYRDRIYEQYF
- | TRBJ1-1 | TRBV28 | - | TGTGCCCCAATGGGTTTGAACACTGAAGCTTTCTTT | CAPMGLNTEAFF
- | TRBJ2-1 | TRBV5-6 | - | TGTGCCAGCAGCTATTCACCTTACAATGAGCAGTTCTTC | CASSYSPYNEQFF
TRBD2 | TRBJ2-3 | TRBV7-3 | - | TGTGCCAGCAGCCCTGGACTAGCTTTCACAGATACGCAGTATTTT | CASSPGLAFTDTQYF
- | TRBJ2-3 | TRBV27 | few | TGTGCCAGCAGTTTGTCCAGTAGCACAGATACGCAGTATTTT | CASSLSSSTDTQYF
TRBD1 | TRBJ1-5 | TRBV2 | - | TGTGCCAGCAGGGGGGACAGGAATCAGCCCCAGCATTTT | CASRGDRNQPQHF
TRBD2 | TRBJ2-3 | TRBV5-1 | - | TGCGCCAGCAGCCGGACTAGCGGGGGGCTTGGCACAGATACGCAGTATTTT | CASSRTSGGLGTDTQYF
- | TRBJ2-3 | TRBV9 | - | TGTGCCAGCAGCGTAGGATACGGGAGCACAGATACGCAGTATTTT | CASSVGYGSTDTQYF
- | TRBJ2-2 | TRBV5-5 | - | TGTGCCAGCAGACTGGGGACTTTCACCGGGGAGCTGTTTTTT | CASRLGTFTGELFF
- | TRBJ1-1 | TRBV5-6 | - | TGTGCCAGCGGCACGCCAGGGCAAGAAGCTTTCTTT | CASGTPGQEAFF
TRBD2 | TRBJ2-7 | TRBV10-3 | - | TGTGCCATCAACCCTAGCGGCTCCTACGAGCAGTACTTC | CAINPSGSYEQYF
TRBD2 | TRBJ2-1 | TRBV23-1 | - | TGCGCCAGCAGTCACCCAGCGGGAGGGATCAATGAGCAGTTCTTC | CASSHPAGGINEQFF
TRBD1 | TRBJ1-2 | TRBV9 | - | TGTGCCAGCAGCGAGCCGACAGGGTTGAACTATGGCTACACCTTC | CASSEPTGLNYGYTF
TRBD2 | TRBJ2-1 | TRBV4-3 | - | TGCGCCAGCAGTGGGACTAGCGGAGCCATATACAATGAGCAGTTCTTC | CASSGTSGAIYNEQFF
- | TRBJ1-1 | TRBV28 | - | TGTGCCAGCAGTTTTCGGGGGTACACTGAAGCTTTCTTT | CASSFRGYTEAFF
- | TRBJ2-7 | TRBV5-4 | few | TGTGCCAGCAGCTTTGGGGACGGTAATGGGCAGTACTTC | CASSFGDGNGQYF
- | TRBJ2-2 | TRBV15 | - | TGTGCCACCAGCAGGGGGGGGCTAGCGACCACCGGGGAGCTGTTTTTT | CATSRGGLATTGELFF
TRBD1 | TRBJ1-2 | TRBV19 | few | TGTGCCAGTAGTGCGTGGACAGGGCATGGCTACACCTTC | CASSAWTGHGYTF
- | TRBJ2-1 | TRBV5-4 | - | TGTGCCAGCAGCCTACCCCGGCGGGTTAATGAGCAGTTCTTC | CASSLPRRVNEQFF
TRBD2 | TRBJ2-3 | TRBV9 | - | TGTGCCAGCAGCAGACAGACTAGCGGGGAAGATACGCAGTATTTT | CASSRQTSGEDTQYF
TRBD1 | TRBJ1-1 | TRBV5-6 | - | TGTGCCAGCAGCTTGCTGGGACAGGGAGGAATGAGCACTGAAGCTTTCTTT | CASSLLGQGGMSTEAFF
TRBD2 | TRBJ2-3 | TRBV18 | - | TGTGCCAGCTCACCAACATTAGCGGGAGCAAACACAGATACGCAGTATTTT | CASSPTLAGANTDTQYF
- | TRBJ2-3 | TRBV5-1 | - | TGCGCCAGCAGCCGGACAACCGACATGCAGTATTTT | CASSRTTDMQYF
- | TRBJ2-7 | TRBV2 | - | TGTGCCAGCAGTGGTCGCCTAGCGTACTACTACGAGCAGTACTTC | CASSGRLAYYYEQYF
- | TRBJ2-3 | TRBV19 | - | TGTGCCAGTAGTATGTCGGGGGCTCTCACAGATACGCAGTATTTT | CASSMSGALTDTQYF
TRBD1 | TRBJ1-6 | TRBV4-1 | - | TGCGCCAGCAGCCCGGGACAGGAGAATTCACCCCTCCACTTT | CASSPGQENSPLHF
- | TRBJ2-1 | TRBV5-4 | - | TGTGCCAGCAGCTTGGTGAGCAACAATGAGCAGTTCTTC | CASSLVSNNEQFF
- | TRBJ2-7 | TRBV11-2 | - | TGTGCCAGCAGCTTAGGACTCCGGGTTTACGAGCAGTACTTC | CASSLGLRVYEQYF
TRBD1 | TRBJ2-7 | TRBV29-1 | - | TGCAGCGTTGAGAGGACAGGGGGCGGATACGAGCAGTACTTC | CSVERTGGGYEQYF
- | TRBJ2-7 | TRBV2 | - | TGTGCCAGCACCCTACGAGGGTTGGCCGAGCAGTACTTC | CASTLRGLAEQYF
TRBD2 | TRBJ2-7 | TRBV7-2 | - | TGTGCCAGCAGCTTAGAGCGGGGGACCGAGCAGTACTTC | CASSLERGTEQYF
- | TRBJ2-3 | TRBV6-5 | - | TGTGCCAGCAGTTTCGCCCCTGGAACAGATACGCAGTATTTT | CASSFAPGTDTQYF
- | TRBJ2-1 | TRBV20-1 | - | TGCAGTGGGGCAGCCTTCGGTGAGCAGTTCTTC | CSGAAFGEQFF
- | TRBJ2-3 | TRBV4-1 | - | TGCGCCAGCAGCCAGGAGGGAGACGAAGATACGCAGTATTTT | CASSQEGDEDTQYF
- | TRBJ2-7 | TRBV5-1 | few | TGCGCCAGCAGGGGAGAGGGGAACGAGCAGTACTTC | CASRGEGNEQYF
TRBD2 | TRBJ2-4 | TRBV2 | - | TGTGCCAGCAGCCTCATATTGGTGACTAGCGGGAGGGTTGCCAAAAACATTCAGTACTTC | CASSLILVTSGRVAKNIQYF